This passage covers 5 T cell receptor beta chains from one sample sequenced in a study of blood T cell repertoires in COVID-19. TCRdb keeps only in-frame clones here, not all; method: immunoSEQ multiplex PCR. Among some 490,000 clones, 75% to 90% were seen once, and the ten largest hold 7% to 10%. The source material was PBMCs or T cells enriched from blood (not recorded which). These receptors originate from a woman aged 60-75 years who had recovered from COVID-19.

CDR3 loop: CASGLGTPTGSGESSYEQYV. The CDR3 DNA is TGTGCTAGTGGTTTGGGGACCCCGACAGGGTCGGGGGAAAGCTCCTACGAGCAGTACGTC. V gene TRBV12-5 combines with J gene TRBJ2-7; D might be TRBD1 (7 bases). The V end was cut by 1 base, the J end by 0 bases, with 25 bases between. CDR3 size: 20 residues. Germline CDR1 and CDR2: LGHNT and FRNRAP.

This clone was seen at least ten times. The chain couples TRBV12-5 to TRBJ1-4, with D maybe TRBD1 (5 bases). Per the germline V gene, CDR1 is LGHNT and CDR2 is FRNRAP. CDR3 size: 14 residues. Trimming took off 5 bases at V and 2 bases at J, with 9 bases between the two ends. CDR3 residues: CASGPGLTNEKLFF. The DNA of the CDR3 is TGTGCTAGTGGTCCGGGACTGACTAATGAAAAACTGTTTTTT.

In the case of this clone: This sample includes further DNA sequences coding for the same CDR3. This chain joins TRBV5-1 and TRBJ2-3; D is perhaps TRBD1 (5 bases). The CDR3 is made up of 14 amino acids. CDR1 is SGHRS, CDR2 YFSETQ, per germline. V was clipped by 0 bases and J by 0 bases, with 5 bases between them. CDR3 loop: CASSLDRSTDTQYF. For the CDR3, the DNA is TGCGCCAGCAGCTTGGACAGGAGCACAGATACGCAGTATTTT.

The rearrangement joins TRBV9 to TRBJ1-1, with D maybe TRBD1 (6 bases). V gave up 5 bases and J gave up 4 bases, with 9 bases separating them. This CDR3 has 12 residues. Germline V gene lookup returns CDR1 SGDLS and CDR2 YYNGEE. The CDR3 sequence is CASRGAGTEAFF. The CDR3 DNA reads TGTGCCAGCAGGGGGGCAGGCACTGAAGCTTTCTTT.

The V and J genes are TRBV3-1 (or the pseudogene TRBV3-2) and TRBJ1-2; D is perhaps TRBD1 (5 bases). The CDR3 covers 14 residues. From germline, CDR1 is LGHDT and CDR2 YNNKEL (reference sequence). Trimming shortened V by 3 bases and J by 0 bases, and 8 bases separated the two germline ends. The CDR3 nucleotides are TGTGCCAGCAGCCACAGGGCCACTAACTATGGCTACACCTTC. It encodes CASSHRATNYGYTF.